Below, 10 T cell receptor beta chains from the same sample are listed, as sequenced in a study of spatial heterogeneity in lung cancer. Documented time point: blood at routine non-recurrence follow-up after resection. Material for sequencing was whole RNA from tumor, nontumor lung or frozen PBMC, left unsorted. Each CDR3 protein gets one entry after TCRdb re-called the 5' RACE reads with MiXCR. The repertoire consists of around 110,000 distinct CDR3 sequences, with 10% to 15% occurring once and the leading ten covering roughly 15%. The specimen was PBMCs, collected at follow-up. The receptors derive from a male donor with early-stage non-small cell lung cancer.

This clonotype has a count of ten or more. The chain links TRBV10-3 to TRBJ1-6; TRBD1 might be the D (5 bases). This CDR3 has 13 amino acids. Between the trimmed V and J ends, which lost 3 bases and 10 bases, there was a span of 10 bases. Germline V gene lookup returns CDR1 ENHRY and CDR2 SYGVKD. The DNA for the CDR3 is TGTGCCATCAGTGAACGGGACGTCTCACCCCTCCACTTT. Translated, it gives CAISERDVSPLHF.

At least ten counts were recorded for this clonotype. CDR3 DNA sequence: TGTGCCAGCAGTCTTACAGGGACAGATACGCAGTATTTT. This encodes CASSLTGTDTQYF. The chain joins TRBV6-1 to TRBJ2-3, with a possible D match to TRBD1 (6 bases). Germline values: CDR1 MNHNS, CDR2 SASEGT. Trimming pared 5 bases from V and 3 bases from J, leaving 9 bases between. There are 13 residues in the CDR3.

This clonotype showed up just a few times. The chain's CDR3 is CSVVLTGVNGYTF. The CDR3 nucleotides are TGCAGCGTCGTATTGACAGGGGTGAACGGCTACACCTTC. This chain uses TRBV29-1 with TRBJ1-2; TRBD1 matches at 8 bases. CDR1 and CDR2 (germline): SQVTM, ANQGSEA. The CDR3 runs 13 residues. J lost 8 bases, V lost 6 bases, and 11 bases had no gene match.

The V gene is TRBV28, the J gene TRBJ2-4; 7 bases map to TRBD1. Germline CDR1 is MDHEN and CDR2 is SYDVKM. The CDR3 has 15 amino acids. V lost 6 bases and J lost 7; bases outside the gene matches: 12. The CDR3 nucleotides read TGTGCCAGCAGGTTTAACCGGGACAGTATTAACATTCAGTACTTC. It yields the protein CASRFNRDSINIQYF.

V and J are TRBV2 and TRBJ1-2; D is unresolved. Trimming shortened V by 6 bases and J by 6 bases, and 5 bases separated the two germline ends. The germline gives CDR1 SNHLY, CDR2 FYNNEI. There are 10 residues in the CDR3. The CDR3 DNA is TGTGCCAGCAGAGGGAATGGCTACACCTTC. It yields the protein CASRGNGYTF.

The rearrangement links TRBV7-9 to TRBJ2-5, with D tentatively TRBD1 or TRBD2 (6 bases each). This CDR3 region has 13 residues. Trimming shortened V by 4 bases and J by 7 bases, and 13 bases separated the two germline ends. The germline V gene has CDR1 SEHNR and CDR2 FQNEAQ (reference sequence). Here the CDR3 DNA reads TGTGCCAGCAGCTCCGGGGGCGCAGGGACCCAGTACTTC. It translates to CASSSGGAGTQYF. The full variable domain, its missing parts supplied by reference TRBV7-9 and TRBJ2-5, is DTGVSQNPRHKITKRGQNVTFRCDPISEHNRLYWYRQTLGQGPEFLTYFQNEAQLEKSRLLSDRFSAERPKGSFSTLEIQRTEQGDSAMYLCASSSGGAGTQYFGPGTRLLVL.

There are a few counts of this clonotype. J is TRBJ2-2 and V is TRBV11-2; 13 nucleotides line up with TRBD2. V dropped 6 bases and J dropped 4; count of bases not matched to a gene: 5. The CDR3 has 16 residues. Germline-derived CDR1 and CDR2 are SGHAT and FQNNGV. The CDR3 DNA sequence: TGTGCCAGCAGAAGACTAGCGGGGGGAACCACCGGGGAGCTGTTTTTT. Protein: CASRRLAGGTTGELFF.

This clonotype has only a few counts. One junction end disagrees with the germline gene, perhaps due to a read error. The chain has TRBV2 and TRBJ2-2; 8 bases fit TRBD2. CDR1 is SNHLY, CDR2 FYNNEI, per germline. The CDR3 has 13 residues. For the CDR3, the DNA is TGTGCCAGCAGCGAAGCGGGGGTCGGGGAGCTGTTTTTT. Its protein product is CASSEAGVGELFF.

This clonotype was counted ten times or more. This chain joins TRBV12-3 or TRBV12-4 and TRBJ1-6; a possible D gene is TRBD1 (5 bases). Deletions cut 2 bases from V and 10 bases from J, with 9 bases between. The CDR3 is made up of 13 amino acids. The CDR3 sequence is CASSLTGWSPLHF. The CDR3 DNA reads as TGTGCCAGCAGTTTAACAGGATGGTCACCCCTCCACTTT.

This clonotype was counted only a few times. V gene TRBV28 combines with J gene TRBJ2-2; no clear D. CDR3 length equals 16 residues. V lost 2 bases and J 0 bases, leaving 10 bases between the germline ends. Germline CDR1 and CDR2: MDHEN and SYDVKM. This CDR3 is CASSLIVRPNTGELFF. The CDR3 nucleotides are TGTGCCAGCAGTTTAATAGTTCGGCCGAACACCGGGGAGCTGTTTTTT.